A selection of T cell receptor beta chains follows, all from one sample in a study of early T cells in non-severe SARS-CoV-2 infection. TCRdb passed the 5' RACE reads through MiXCR, listing each CDR3 protein once. The repertoire holds 75,000 to 80,000 distinct CDR3 sequences, with 11% as singletons. The sample in question was whole blood, obtained at baseline. These receptors were obtained from an adult who was a healthcare worker with PCR-confirmed SARS-CoV-2 infection or an uninfected control (not recorded which). Both conserved end residues are part of each CDR3. D genes are given only for firm matches. Clone size is not always given. Where it is, it says once, few, many or a class for expanded clones.

V,D,size,J,DNA,CDR3
TRBV28,-,-,TRBJ1-3,TGTGCCAGCAGATCCTCACACTCTGGAAACACCATATATTTT,CASRSSHSGNTIYF
TRBV29-1,TRBD2,many,TRBJ2-3,TGCAGCGTTGAAGCTTGGACTAGCTATCCAGATACGCAGTATTTT,CSVEAWTSYPDTQYF
TRBV6-5,-,many,TRBJ1-1,TGTGCCAGCAGTAGACAGAACACTGAAGCTTTCTTT,CASSRQNTEAFF
TRBV20-1,-,-,TRBJ1-4,TGCAGTGCTAGAGAGGGGGGGATGAAAGAAAAACTGTTTTTT,CSAREGGMKEKLFF
TRBV20-1,-,-,TRBJ1-5,TGCAGTGCTGCCTCCGGGAGAGGCGGTGGTCAGCCCCAGCATTTT,CSAASGRGGGQPQHF
TRBV29-1,-,few,TRBJ1-2,TGCAGCGTTGAAGGACAGGTTCGAGCTAACTATGGCTACACCTTC,CSVEGQVRANYGYTF
TRBV7-6,-,many,TRBJ2-7,TGTGCCAGCAGCTTAGTGGCCTCCAGCGAGCAGTACTTC,CASSLVASSEQYF
TRBV12-3/TRBV12-4,TRBD1,few,TRBJ1-2,TGTGCCAGCAGTCCCGGGACAGGGGCTGTCTATGGCTACACCTTC,CASSPGTGAVYGYTF
TRBV19,TRBD1,few,TRBJ1-2,TGTGCCAGCTACAGGGGTTCGGCTAACTATGGCTACACCTTC,CASYRGSANYGYTF
TRBV12-3/TRBV12-4,-,many,TRBJ2-5,TGTGCCAGCAGTCCGGGACTGAATCAAGAGACCCAGTACTTC,CASSPGLNQETQYF
TRBV18,-,-,TRBJ1-5,TGTGCCAGCTCACCATCGGGTGGCGGCCAGCCCCAGCATTTT,CASSPSGGGQPQHF
TRBV29-1,-,-,TRBJ2-2,TGCAGTGCCAGCGTCACCGGGGAGCTGTTTTTT,CSASVTGELFF
TRBV27,TRBD2,-,TRBJ2-1,TGTGCCAGCAGGCCGGGACTAGCGATCCCCTACAATGAGCAGTTCTTC,CASRPGLAIPYNEQFF
TRBV9,TRBD1,few,TRBJ1-1,TGTGCCAGCAGCCAAAGGGGGGACAGGGCACACACTGAAGCTTTCTTT,CASSQRGDRAHTEAFF
TRBV29-1,TRBD1,few,TRBJ1-1,TGCAGCGCTGGACAGGGAGTTAGGAACACTGAAGCTTTCTTT,CSAGQGVRNTEAFF
TRBV3-1,-,once,TRBJ1-3,TGTGCCAGCGGACTACAGGGCAGAAACACCATATATTTT,CASGLQGRNTIYF
TRBV6-6,-,-,TRBJ1-2,TGTGCCAGCAGTTTCGGGACATTCTATGGCTACACCTTC,CASSFGTFYGYTF